This T cell receptor (beta chain) was observed in a study of blood T cells in healthy people across ages (dated by TCRdb to between 2014 and 2016). Background for the entire study: In model experiments, template switching captured about one uniquely barcoded TCR beta cDNA molecule for every two T cells. To track age-related changes in TCR beta repertoire diversity, the study relied on deep sequencing normalized with unique cDNA molecular identifiers. The donors were divided into four age groups: young (average roughly 17 years), middle-aged (roughly 40), aged (about 60) and long-lived (82). Using the same blood draw, the study looked at two additional independent replicas of 1 million unique cDNA reads for two donors, one aged 18 to 30 and the other aged 80 or older.

V loses 0 bases at its end and J loses 5 bases; junction bases beyond the gene matches: 4. Taken from the germline V gene (reference sequence), the CDR1 and CDR2 loops are DFQATT and SNEGSKA. The CDR3 runs 15 residues from the cysteine to the phenylalanine. Solely the CDR3 DNA is kept, with 45 bases framed from the first base. What the authors observed across the whole study: Estimates of total diversity based on one million sequenced T cells were considered lower bounds and underestimates. Compared with the aged group, the long-lived group had more naive CD4+ T cells, fewer expanded clones and increased TCR diversity, suggesting age selection. The CMV infection status of donors was not known, potentially confounding age-related changes in expanded clonotypes. As age increased, observed TCR beta diversity per million T cells dropped in a roughly linear way, and a significant reduction was already evident by age 40. Conclusive comparison of naive and antigen-experienced compartments was prevented by the profiling of bulk unsorted PBMCs. Observed TCR beta diversity correlated strongly with the percentage of naive T cells measured by flow cytometry.

Receptor libraries were prepared by 5' RACE. Sequenced using an Illumina HiSeq 2500. A second PCR of roughly 7 to 11 cycles was run with a J-beta primer mix and a sample-barcoded 5' primer. A unique molecular identifier was introduced onto each TCR beta cDNA molecule by a template-switch 5' adaptor carrying 12 random nucleotides. Each sample yielded at least 3 million CDR3-containing paired-end reads. The Mint cDNA synthesis kit, primed by a TRBC-specific oligonucleotide, was used to synthesize first-strand cDNA from all RNA. After uracil-DNA glycosylase treatment, a first 18-cycle PCR used universal primers M1SS and BC2_uni_R on all cDNA. Processing in the source paper ran as follows. Normalization of each sample was performed by random selection of 1 million high-quality reads, each carrying a distinct molecular identifier. Instead of being binned into consensus sequences, reads that shared molecular identifiers were thrown out. MiTCR, run with a Q25 quality threshold and the strictest error-elimination algorithm, handled CDR3 identification, clonotype clustering and error correction. A nonparametric unseen species model with Euler transformation was used to estimate lower-bound total TCR beta diversity. The public sequencing data were trimmed at Q25 with fastp and processed into clonotypes with MiXCR by TCRdb, which kept only in-frame beta chains. Merged by CDR3 protein, the rows form single entries marked with the most common genes and DNA. V and J calls and clone size were set by TCRdb, not the authors. In all, the sample holds more than 500,000 distinct CDR3 sequences, and about 27% of those were seen once. 3% to 4% of the sample comes from the top ten.

About this clonotype: What antigen it recognizes has not been identified. No quality values exist for individual bases; no much larger clone is one base distant.

The donors were some 36 Caucasian individuals from Russia, aged roughly 6 to 100 years, who were systemically healthy. Each donor gave about 9.8 milliliters of peripheral blood, drawn into EDTA-treated Vacutainer tubes. Ficoll-Paque density-gradient centrifugation was used to isolate PBMCs, with at least 7 million per sample. Trizol reagent was used to extract total RNA from PBMCs, with at least 5.5 micrograms per sample. Naive CD45RAhigh/CD27high T cell percentages were measured by flow cytometry on a PBMC aliquot from every donor. These data were likewise used in another study, on T cells of mothers and their children. In that second paper, the authors write: Donors were nine systemically healthy Caucasian individuals: three mothers and their six children. cDNA synthesis consumed the entire amount of extracted RNA, loaded at approximately 1.4 ug RNA in each 15 ul reaction. Sample barcodes and 2-4 random nucleotides were added via the M1S primer in the second PCR. Over 8 million TCR beta CDR3 reads were obtained for each mother, and around 3 million reads were obtained for each child. Thymic selection shapes the output of TCR recombination in a similar way in related and unrelated pairs, and inherited differences have a minor effect. Related mother-child pairs always showed normalized repertoire overlap that was slightly higher than in unrelated mother-child pairs, though the difference was never significant. With a sensitivity of about 100 clones per million clonotypes, no persistent microchimeric T cell clones were detected. In the study, deep NGS was used to compare the TCR beta repertoires of mothers and children, and features distinguishing related mother-child pairs from unrelated individuals were sought. The mean age was 40 +/- 4 years for the mothers and approximately 11 +/- 4 years for the children. After adapters were ligated using NEBNext reagents, the libraries underwent 100+100 nt paired-end sequencing on an Illumina HiSeq 2000. To prevent cross-contamination, the mother and child libraries were prepared one month apart and sequenced in separate runs. For each donor, somewhere between roughly 500,000 and 2,300,000 distinct TCR beta clonotypes were identified. Naive TCR beta clonotypes were estimated from low-frequency clonotypes matched to each donor's FACS-determined naive share, without sorting.

The sequence links TRBV20-1 to TRBJ2-5; TRBD2 matches 12 bases in the middle. What was sequenced was blood. This TCR was recovered from a boy aged 2 to 9 in good health. The CDR3 region: CSARETSGGLETQYF. The DNA reads as follows: TGCAGTGCTAGAGAGACTAGCGGGGGCCTGGAGACCCAGTACTTC.